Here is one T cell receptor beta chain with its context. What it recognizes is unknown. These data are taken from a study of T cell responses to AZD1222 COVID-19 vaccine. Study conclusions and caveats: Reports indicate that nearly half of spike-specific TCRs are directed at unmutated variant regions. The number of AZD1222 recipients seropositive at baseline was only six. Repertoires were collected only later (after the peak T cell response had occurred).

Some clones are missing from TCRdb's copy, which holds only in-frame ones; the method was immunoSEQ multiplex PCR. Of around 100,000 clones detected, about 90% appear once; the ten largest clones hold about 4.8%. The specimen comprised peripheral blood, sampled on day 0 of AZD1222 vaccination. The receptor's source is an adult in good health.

CDR3 nucleotide sequence: TGTGCCACCAGCAGAGATCAGCGGTTTGGGACTGAAGCTTTCTTT. Protein product: CATSRDQRFGTEAFF. V gene TRBV15 combines with J gene TRBJ1-1; no definite D call. V lost 0 bases to trimming and J lost 5 bases, with 13 bases between them. From germline, CDR1 is LNHNV and CDR2 YYDKDF (reference sequence). There are 15 residues in the CDR3.